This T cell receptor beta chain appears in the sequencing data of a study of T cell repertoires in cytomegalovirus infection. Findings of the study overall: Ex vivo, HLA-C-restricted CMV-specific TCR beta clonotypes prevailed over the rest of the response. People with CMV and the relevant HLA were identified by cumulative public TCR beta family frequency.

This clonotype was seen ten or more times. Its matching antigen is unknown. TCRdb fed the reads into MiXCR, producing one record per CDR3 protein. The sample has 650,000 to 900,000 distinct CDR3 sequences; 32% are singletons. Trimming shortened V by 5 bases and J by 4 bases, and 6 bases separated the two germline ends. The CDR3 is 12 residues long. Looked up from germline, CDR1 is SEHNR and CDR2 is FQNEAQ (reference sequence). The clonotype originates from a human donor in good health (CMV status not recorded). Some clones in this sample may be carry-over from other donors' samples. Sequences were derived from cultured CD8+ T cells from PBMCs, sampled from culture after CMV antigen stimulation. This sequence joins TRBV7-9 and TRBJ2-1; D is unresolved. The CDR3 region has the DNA TGTGCCAGCAGCCGAGATTACAATGAGCAGTTCTTC. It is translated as CASSRDYNEQFF.